A selection of T cell receptor beta chains follows, all from one sample in a study of CD8+CD57+ T cells in acquired aplastic anemia. One entry per CDR3 protein results from TCRdb running MiXCR on the reads. The table has 250,000 to 300,000 distinct CDR3 sequences, around 60% seen once. The sample taken for sequencing was sorted CD4+, CD8+, or CD8+CD57+ T cells (not recorded which) from PBMCs. All receptors derive from a human donor with severe aplastic anemia or a healthy control (not recorded which). The CDR3 runs from the conserved cysteine through the conserved F or W. The D gene is left open where the match is weak. Some rows mark clone size as missing; the rest say once, few, many or name a class of expanded clone.

TRBD2	TRBJ2-2	TRBV14	once	TGTGCCAGCAGCCCGTTAGCGGGAGTACCGGCCGGGGAGCTGTTTTTT	CASSPLAGVPAGELFF
-	TRBJ1-2	TRBV2	-	TGTGCCAGTTCTGTTGATGGCTACACCTTC	CASSVDGYTF
-	TRBJ2-3	TRBV7-9	-	TGTGCCAGCAGCTTAGTGGCCGGGAGAGATACGCAGTATTTT	CASSLVAGRDTQYF
TRBD1	TRBJ1-5	TRBV20-1	many	TGCAGTGCTAATGACAGGGGGGATCAGCCCCAGCATTTT	CSANDRGDQPQHF
TRBD1	TRBJ1-1	TRBV20-1	-	TGCAGTGTTTATGTTGGGACAGGGGGTCCGAAAGCTTTCTTT	CSVYVGTGGPKAFF
-	TRBJ1-5	TRBV5-1	-	TGCGCCAGCAGCTTGGATAACCGTCAGCCCCAGCATTTT	CASSLDNRQPQHF
-	TRBJ1-1	TRBV29-1	-	TGCAGCGTTGTGGGCCCAAACACTGAAGCTTTCTTT	CSVVGPNTEAFF
-	TRBJ1-4	TRBV19	many	TGTGCCAGTCACGTCAGGAGGCCCGGGGGTGAAAAACTGTTTTTT	CASHVRRPGGEKLFF
-	TRBJ1-5	TRBV19	many	TGTGCCAGTACCATCCACCCCCAGGTCCTCCCGCCCCAGCATTTT	CASTIHPQVLPPQHF
TRBD1	TRBJ1-2	TRBV7-6	-	TGTGCCAGCAGCGACCGGACAGGGGGCGGCTACACCTTC	CASSDRTGGGYTF
TRBD1	TRBJ2-5	TRBV7-8	few	TGTGCCAGCAGCTCCCCGGGGCAACACAGGGGATCGTACCAAGAGACCCAGTACTTC	CASSSPGQHRGSYQETQYF
-	TRBJ2-2	TRBV29-1	-	TGCAGCGTTGACACCAACACCGGGGAGCTGTTTTTT	CSVDTNTGELFF
-	TRBJ2-7	TRBV29-1	-	TGCAGCGTTGGAGAGGACTCCTACGAGCAGTACTTC	CSVGEDSYEQYF
-	TRBJ2-7	TRBV9	few	TGTGCCAGCAGCGTCAGGGCAGACGGAGAGCAGTACTTC	CASSVRADGEQYF
TRBD2	TRBJ2-4	TRBV20-1	-	TGCAGTGCTAGAAGTAGCGGGACTTTGGACATTCAGTACTTC	CSARSSGTLDIQYF
-	TRBJ1-2	TRBV25-1	-	TGTGCCAGCAGTGACGAGAACAGCGGGCTCTATGGCTACACCTTC	CASSDENSGLYGYTF
TRBD1	TRBJ2-1	TRBV7-3	many	TGTGCCAGCAGCCGTGACGGACAGGGAGAAGGCGAGCAGTTCTTC	CASSRDGQGEGEQFF
-	TRBJ2-7	TRBV11-2	many	TGTGCCAGCAGCCGACCCTACGAGCAGTACTTC	CASSRPYEQYF
-	TRBJ2-7	TRBV20-1	many	TGCAGTGCTAGCGACCAATACAGGTTGTCCTACGAGCAGTACTTC	CSASDQYRLSYEQYF
TRBD2	TRBJ2-3	TRBV9	many	TGTGCCAGCAGCGTAGGGCCCACTAGCGGGGGGGCCGCGAATACGCAGTATTTT	CASSVGPTSGGAANTQYF
-	TRBJ1-2	TRBV7-8	-	TGTGCCAGCAGCCCGAGAGGCTGGGGTGACTACGGCTACACCTTC	CASSPRGWGDYGYTF
TRBD1	TRBJ2-7	TRBV24-1	-	TGTGCCACCAGTGCAGGACAGGGGGATTACGAGCAGTACTTC	CATSAGQGDYEQYF
-	TRBJ2-3	TRBV6-2/TRBV6-3	once	TGTGCCAGCAGTTACCAGGGCACAGATACGCAGTATTTT	CASSYQGTDTQYF
-	TRBJ2-1	TRBV24-1	-	TGTGCCACCAGTGACTTAGACGCAAGCACCTACAATGATGAGCAGTTCTTC	CATSDLDASTYNDEQFF
-	TRBJ2-3	TRBV24-1	once	TGTGCCACCAGTGATCCCAGGGGTGGGACAGATACGCAGTATTTT	CATSDPRGGTDTQYF
TRBD1	TRBJ1-4	TRBV15	few	TGTGCCACCAGCTCACGACCCGGGACAGGGGATGAAAAACTGTTTTTT	CATSSRPGTGDEKLFF
-	TRBJ2-7	TRBV19	-	TGTGCCAGTAGTACCTACCCGGGGGCAGTGACCTACGAGCAGTACTTC	CASSTYPGAVTYEQYF
-	TRBJ1-5	TRBV5-1	-	TGCGCCAGCAGCTTGACACAGGGAGGGAATAGTCAGCCCCAGCATTTT	CASSLTQGGNSQPQHF
-	TRBJ1-2	TRBV30	many	TGTGCCTGGAGTGTATTCAGGTCTAACTATGGCTACACCTTC	CAWSVFRSNYGYTF
-	TRBJ2-7	TRBV20-1	-	TGCAATGCTTCAGGTTACGAGCAGTACTTC	CNASGYEQYF
-	TRBJ2-7	TRBV27	-	TGTGCCAGCAGTACTGCTTCGGGTAGCTCCTACGAGCAGTACTTC	CASSTASGSSYEQYF
-	TRBJ1-5	TRBV2	-	TGTGCCAGCAGCGAGGGGGGGAGGAGGGATAGCAATCAGCCCCAGCATTTT	CASSEGGRRDSNQPQHF
-	TRBJ1-4	TRBV20-1	many	TGCAGTGCTAGCAATTCTTGGGTGGCGGGGTCCAATGAAAAACTGTTTTTT	CSASNSWVAGSNEKLFF
-	TRBJ2-7	TRBV10-2	-	TGCGCCAGCCTTGGGGGACTGGGGTTTACCTCCTACGAGCAGTACTTC	CASLGGLGFTSYEQYF
TRBD1	TRBJ1-2	TRBV5-1	many	TGCGCCAGCAGCTTCCTTCCAACAGGGGATGAATATGGCTACACCTTC	CASSFLPTGDEYGYTF
-	TRBJ2-7	TRBV6-1	-	TGTGCCAGCAGTGATGGGTTCCACTCCTACGAGCAGTACTTC	CASSDGFHSYEQYF
TRBD1	TRBJ2-6	TRBV2	-	TGTGCCAGCAGTGAAGACAGGGGTGTTGGGGCCAACGTCCTGACTTTC	CASSEDRGVGANVLTF
-	TRBJ1-6	TRBV7-2	-	TGTGCCAGCAGCTTAGTACAGGAGTTTAATTCACCCCTCCACTTT	CASSLVQEFNSPLHF
-	TRBJ1-1	TRBV6-5	-	TGTGCCAGCAGTTACTCGAGGCAGGTCCCCGGAACTTTCTTT	CASSYSRQVPGTFF
-	TRBJ2-1	TRBV7-3	-	TGTGCCAGCAGCTTCAGCGGATCCGTATACAATGAGCAGTTCTTC	CASSFSGSVYNEQFF
-	TRBJ2-7	TRBV14	-	TGTGCCAGCAGCCAAATGATTAGCGGATACGAGCAGTACTTC	CASSQMISGYEQYF
TRBD2	TRBJ2-1	TRBV9	-	TGTGCCAGCAGCGAGTGGGGACTAGCGGACAATGAGCAGTTCTTC	CASSEWGLADNEQFF
TRBD2	TRBJ2-7	TRBV20-1	-	TGCAGTGCTAGAATAGCGGGGAGCTACGAGCAGTACTTC	CSARIAGSYEQYF
TRBD1	TRBJ2-3	TRBV9	-	TGTGCCGGCAGCGTAGAAAGGGGGCAAGATACGCAGTATTTT	CAGSVERGQDTQYF
-	TRBJ1-5	TRBV19	many	TGTGCCACTTTGGAGAGGGGAATCGGGCCCCAGCATTTT	CATLERGIGPQHF
TRBD1	TRBJ2-2	TRBV7-9	many	TGTGCCAGCAGCTTCCTACCGGGACAGGGGGACACCGGGGAGCTGTTTTTT	CASSFLPGQGDTGELFF
TRBD1	TRBJ2-3	TRBV19	-	TGTGCCAGTAGTATAGTAGTGGGACAGGGTAGTGATACGCAGTATTTT	CASSIVVGQGSDTQYF
TRBD1	TRBJ1-1	TRBV18	many	TGTGCCAGCTCACCCAGACAGGGAATGAACACTGAAGCTTTCTTT	CASSPRQGMNTEAFF
-	TRBJ2-3	TRBV24-1	many	TGTGCCACCAGTGATCCCCATAAGGTAGATACGCAGTATTTT	CATSDPHKVDTQYF
-	TRBJ2-5	TRBV5-8	-	TGTGCCAGCAGCTTAGGGGAGCGGGCTTCGAACCAAGAGACCCAGTACTTC	CASSLGERASNQETQYF
TRBD1	TRBJ1-1	TRBV11-3	-	TGTGCCAGCAGCTTAGTCCAGGGGGCCGGTGAAGCTTTCTTT	CASSLVQGAGEAFF
TRBD1	TRBJ1-5	TRBV20-1	once	TGCAGTGCCGTTCGGACAGGGTTGCGTAGTCAGCCCCAGCATTTT	CSAVRTGLRSQPQHF
TRBD1	TRBJ2-7	TRBV30	many	TGTGCCTGGAGTAGGACAGGAGCCTACGAGCAGTACTTC	CAWSRTGAYEQYF